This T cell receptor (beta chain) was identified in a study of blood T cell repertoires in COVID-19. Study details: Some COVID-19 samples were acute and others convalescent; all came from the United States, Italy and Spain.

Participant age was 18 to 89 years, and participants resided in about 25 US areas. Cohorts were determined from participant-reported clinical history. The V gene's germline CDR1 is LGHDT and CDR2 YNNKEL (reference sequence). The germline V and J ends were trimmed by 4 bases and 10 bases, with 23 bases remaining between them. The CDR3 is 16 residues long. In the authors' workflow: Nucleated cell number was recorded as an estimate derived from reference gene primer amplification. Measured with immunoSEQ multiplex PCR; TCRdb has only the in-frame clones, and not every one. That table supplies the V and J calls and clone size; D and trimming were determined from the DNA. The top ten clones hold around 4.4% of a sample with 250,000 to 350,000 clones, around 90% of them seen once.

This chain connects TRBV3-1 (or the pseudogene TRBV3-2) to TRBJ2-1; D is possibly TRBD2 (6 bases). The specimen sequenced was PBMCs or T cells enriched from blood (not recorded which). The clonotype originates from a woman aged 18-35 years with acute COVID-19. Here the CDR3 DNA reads TGTGCCAGCAGCCGACCCCGGGACTCACTAAGGGCGGAGCAGTTCTTC. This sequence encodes CASSRPRDSLRAEQFF.